This T cell receptor beta chain originates from a study of blood T cells in healthy people across ages. Study-wide results and caveats: Versus aged donors, long-lived donors had higher diversity and more naive CD4+ cells. It was found that TCR beta diversity correlated strongly with the percentage of naive T cells.

V trimming: 6 bases; J trimming: 1 base; junction bases outside the gene matches: 11. CDR1 is DFQATT and CDR2 is SNEGSKA in the germline V gene (reference sequence). This CDR3 contains 15 residues. Then a second PCR, running roughly 7 to 11 cycles, was carried out with a sample-barcoded 5' primer and a J-beta primer mix. MiXCR was run by TCRdb on the 5' RACE reads, yielding one entry per CDR3 protein. In the table there are around 790,000 distinct CDR3 sequences, approximately 48% of which are singletons. This clonotype was recorded many times. Its antigen is currently unknown. Each sample had at least 6 million PBMCs isolated.

The rearrangement links TRBV20-1 to TRBJ1-2, with TRBD1 matching over 7 bases. This clonotype was sampled from a man between 60 and 75 years old in good health. The sequenced sample was blood. The CDR3 nucleotides read TGCAGTGCCCGGACAGGTCGGCCCCTTAACTATGGCTACACCTTC. Protein product: CSARTGRPLNYGYTF.